Below, 24 T cell receptor beta chains from the same sample are listed, as sequenced in a study of CD8+ T cells in alopecia areata. Extraction of RNA preceded its reverse transcription into cDNA, which served as the sequencing template. The data were produced by immunoSEQ multiplex PCR, yet TCRdb's version contains in-frame clones alone and is incomplete. The table lists some 160,000 clones, roughly 60% of them singletons, with 30% to 45% in the top ten. The sequencing input was CD8+ T cells sorted from blood. Receptor source: a human donor in good health.

The chain recombines TRBV11-2 with TRBJ2-5, with 7 bases lining up with TRBD1. Germline V gene sequence: CDR1 SGHAT, CDR2 FQNNGV. Trimming at V came to 2 bases and at J to 3 bases, leaving 6 bases not matched to a gene. The CDR3 is made up of 15 amino acids. The CDR3 DNA reads as TGTGCCAGCAGCTTAAAGTTTGGGACAGAAGAGACCCAGTACTTC. It codes for CASSLKFGTEETQYF.

The V gene is TRBV5-4, the J gene TRBJ1-2, with TRBD1 matching 7 bases. V was clipped by 0 bases and J by 4 bases; unmatched bases: 6. The germline gives CDR1 SGHNT, CDR2 YYREEE (reference sequence). The CDR3 is 15 amino acids. The DNA of the CDR3 is TGTGCCAGCAGCTTGGAGGCAGGGGGAAGCTATGGCTACACCTTC. It codes for CASSLEAGGSYGYTF.

The chain carries TRBV27 and TRBJ1-5, with D possibly matching TRBD1 (6 bases). There are 16 residues in the CDR3. In germline, CDR1 is MNHEY, CDR2 SMNVEV (reference sequence). V lost 4 bases and J lost 4, with 17 bases in between. The DNA for the CDR3 is TGTGCCAGCAGTTCCTCACGGTTAGGGACAAATCAGCCCCAGCATTTT. Its translation is CASSSSRLGTNQPQHF.

This clone was observed a single time. This chain connects TRBV9 to TRBJ2-2; TRBD1 matches at 7 bases. V shed 3 bases and J 1 base; nucleotides not matched to a gene: 3. Germline V CDR1 and CDR2: SGDLS, YYNGEE. The CDR3 length is 15 residues. The CDR3 DNA reads as TGTGCCAGCAGCGGCAGGACAGGGAACACCGGGGAGCTGTTTTTT. Translating it yields CASSGRTGNTGELFF.

The chain links TRBV29-1 to TRBJ2-1; 9 bases match TRBD2. The junction had 9 bases not matched to a gene; V was cut back by 3 bases and J by 6 bases. Looked up from germline, CDR1 is SQVTM and CDR2 is ANQGSEA. The CDR3 is 15 amino acids. The CDR3 bases are TGCAGCGTTGATGAAGGCGGGAGGGGCCTCAATGAGCAGTTCTTC. Protein: CSVDEGGRGLNEQFF.

V gene TRBV27 combines with J gene TRBJ2-5, with 14 positions matching TRBD2. Unmatched junction bases numbered 4, after V lost 5 bases and J lost 5 bases. The germline V gene has CDR1 MNHEY and CDR2 SMNVEV (reference sequence). This CDR3 comprises 15 residues. The CDR3 region is CASSRTSGRPETQYF. As DNA, the CDR3 is TGTGCCAGCAGTCGGACTAGCGGGAGGCCGGAGACCCAGTACTTC.

The CDR3 coding sequence is TGTGCCAGCAGTTTATCCGTGGCTCTCCAGGAGACCCAGTACTTC. This encodes CASSLSVALQETQYF. The V call is TRBV27, the J call TRBJ2-5; the D is unclear. V dropped 0 bases and J dropped 5 bases, with 13 bases sitting between them. Germline CDR1 and CDR2: MNHEY and SMNVEV (reference sequence). The CDR3 length is 15 residues.

This clone was observed a few times. This chain uses TRBV7-6 with TRBJ2-2; 7 bases match TRBD1. Unmatched junction bases numbered 5, after V lost 2 bases and J lost 2 bases. Germline values: CDR1 SGHVS, CDR2 FNYEAQ. The CDR3 loop spans 16 amino acids. The CDR3 protein is CASSLWDSENTGELFF. CDR3 nucleotide sequence: TGTGCCAGCAGCTTATGGGACAGCGAAAACACCGGGGAGCTGTTTTTT.

V gene TRBV19 combines with J gene TRBJ1-5, with D uncertain. Germline CDR1 LNHDA, CDR2 SQIVND (reference sequence). The V gene lost 7 bases and the J gene lost 5 bases, with 18 bases spanning the gap. This CDR3 has 15 residues. CDR3 DNA: TGTGCCAGTATAGCGGCTCCTCTTCCCCATCAGCCCCAGCATTTT. This encodes CASIAAPLPHQPQHF.

The sample holds a few counts of this clone. The chain is built from TRBV5-1 and TRBJ2-3; 7 bases agree with TRBD2. The CDR3 is made up of 16 amino acids. V lost 1 base and J lost 3; bases outside the gene matches: 8. Germline-derived CDR1 and CDR2 are SGHRS and YFSETQ. The CDR3 bases are TGCGCCAGCAGCTTGCGGGGTAGCGGGCTTACAGATACGCAGTATTTT. It translates to CASSLRGSGLTDTQYF.

This clone showed up just a few times. The chain carries TRBV7-9 and TRBJ2-7, with 9 bases matching TRBD1. Germline-derived CDR1 and CDR2 are SEHNR and FQNEAQ (reference sequence). The CDR3 has 15 residues. J gave up 3 bases and V 5 bases, and 8 bases lay outside the gene matches. This CDR3 reads CASSPRQGGVYEQYF. The CDR3 region has the DNA TGTGCCAGCAGCCCGAGACAGGGGGGAGTCTACGAGCAGTACTTC.

This chain uses TRBV5-6 with TRBJ2-7; 7 nucleotides match TRBD1. After removal of 2 bases from V and 6 bases from J, the junction contained 8 bases not matched to a gene. Per germline, CDR1 SGHDT and CDR2 YYEEEE. The CDR3 extends over 14 amino acids. The CDR3: CASSFRQGFGEQYF. In DNA, the CDR3 is TGTGCCAGCAGCTTCAGACAGGGTTTTGGCGAGCAGTACTTC.

In this sample, this clone turned up many times. The rearrangement links TRBV27 to TRBJ2-7; the D is unclear. Germline V lookup: CDR1 MNHEY, CDR2 SMNVEV (reference sequence). V lost 2 bases to trimming and J lost 0 bases, with 2 bases between them. The CDR3 covers 12 residues. The CDR3 DNA follows: TGTGCCAGCAGTTTAAGCTCCTACGAGCAGTACTTC. It specifies CASSLSSYEQYF.

This chain links TRBV27 with TRBJ2-1, with D maybe TRBD2 (5 bases). Trimming stripped 5 bases from V and 7 bases from J, with 6 bases between. The CDR3 spans 11 residues. The germline gives CDR1 MNHEY, CDR2 SMNVEV (reference sequence). The chain's CDR3 is CASSEGNEQFF. CDR3 nucleotide sequence: TGTGCCAGCAGTGAGGGTAATGAGCAGTTCTTC.

The chain combines TRBV29-1 with TRBJ2-2; D may match TRBD1 or TRBD2 (5 bases each). CDR1 is SQVTM, CDR2 ANQGSEA, per germline. The CDR3 is 14 amino acids. Deletions cut 7 bases from V and 0 bases from J, with 12 bases between. The CDR3 nucleotides read TGCAGCGCTATAGGGACGGCGAACACCGGGGAGCTGTTTTTT. This gives the protein CSAIGTANTGELFF.

The rearrangement links TRBV27 to TRBJ2-3, with 8 bases aligning to TRBD2. V lost 8 bases, J lost 4 bases, and 11 bases stayed unmatched. Germline CDR1 reads MNHEY; CDR2 reads SMNVEV (reference sequence). There are 15 residues in the CDR3. Here the CDR3 DNA reads TGTGCCAGCGGATCCAGCGGGAGCCCGGCAGATACGCAGTATTTT. It translates to CASGSSGSPADTQYF.

This chain connects TRBV7-9 to TRBJ2-7; D gene ambiguous. CDR1 is SEHNR and CDR2 is FQNEAQ in the germline V gene (reference sequence). There are 11 residues in the CDR3. The V gene lost 4 bases and the J gene lost 2 bases, with 3 bases spanning the gap. The CDR3, as DNA: TGTGCCAGCAGCTCGGCCTACGAGCAGTACTTC. It translates to CASSSAYEQYF.

V and J are TRBV11-2 and TRBJ2-7; D could derive from TRBD1 or TRBD2 (5 bases each). CDR1 and CDR2 (germline): SGHAT, FQNNGV. This CDR3 spans 14 amino acids. Trimming left V 3 bases short and J 2 bases short, with 11 bases between. DNA of the CDR3: TGTGCCAGCAGCTTCTCCGGGGCAACCTACGAGCAGTACTTC. It yields the protein CASSFSGATYEQYF.

V gene TRBV7-2 combines with J gene TRBJ1-5, with D tentatively TRBD1 (5 bases). The CDR3 loop spans 15 amino acids. V was pared by 2 bases and J by 1 base, with 9 bases between. Per germline, CDR1 SGHTA and CDR2 FQGNSA. In DNA form, the CDR3 reads TGTGCCAGCAGCTTAAGAGGGGTGAGCAATCAGCCCCAGCATTTT. Its protein is CASSLRGVSNQPQHF.

The chain employs TRBV20-1 and TRBJ2-2; D remains ambiguous. The V and J ends lost 1 base and 6 bases respectively, with 3 bases between them. The CDR3 is 11 amino acids. The germline V gene has CDR1 DFQATT and CDR2 SNEGSKA (reference sequence). The CDR3 sequence is CSARVAGELFF. The CDR3 DNA follows: TGCAGTGCTAGAGTCGCCGGGGAGCTGTTTTTT.

This clone showed up just a few times. This CDR3 reads CASSESDRAQPQHF. The CDR3 DNA sequence: TGTGCCAGCAGTGAGAGCGACAGGGCGCAGCCCCAGCATTTT. The chain combines TRBV2 with TRBJ1-5, with TRBD1 identical over 7 bases. Germline trimming cut 3 bases from V and 7 bases from J; bases unmatched to any gene: 6. CDR1 is SNHLY and CDR2 is FYNNEI in the germline V gene. The CDR3 runs to 14 residues.

J is TRBJ1-1 and V is TRBV6-6; 8 nucleotides align to TRBD1. The germline V gene has CDR1 MNHNY and CDR2 SVGAGI (reference sequence). V shed 4 bases and J 8 bases; nucleotides not matched to a gene: 6. The CDR3 has 13 amino acids. CDR3 in DNA: TGTGCCAGCAGTTTCAACGGACAGGGAGAAGCTTTCTTT. Its protein product is CASSFNGQGEAFF.

This clone was recorded a few times. This chain uses TRBV29-1 with TRBJ2-1, with 8 bases matching TRBD2. The V gene end was trimmed by 6 bases and the J gene end by 0 bases; junction bases not matched to a gene: 16. Looked up from germline, CDR1 is SQVTM and CDR2 is ANQGSEA. The CDR3 has 18 amino acids. CDR3 DNA sequence: TGCAGCGTCCCATATGCTAAGGGAGGACTAGCCTCCTACAATGAGCAGTTCTTC. Translating it yields CSVPYAKGGLASYNEQFF.

The chain is built from TRBV30 and TRBJ2-7, with D possibly TRBD1 on 5 matching bases. The CDR3 spans 11 residues. Trimming stripped 3 bases from V and 7 bases from J, with 10 bases between. The germline gives CDR1 GTSNPN, CDR2 SVGIG (reference sequence). CDR3 DNA: TGTGCCTGGAGGGCAGGGCTAGAGCAGTACTTC. Protein product: CAWRAGLEQYF.